The rows below give T cell receptor beta chains drawn from one sample of a study of cytomegalovirus exposure and HLA in healthy donors. The data were produced by immunoSEQ multiplex PCR, yet TCRdb's version contains in-frame clones alone and is incomplete. The table lists about 200,000 clones. Input material: PBMCs. The receptors were gathered from a woman aged 30 to 39 in good health and CMV-seropositive. CDR3s include the opening cysteine and the closing phenylalanine or tryptophan. Each record gives: J gene, V gene, D gene, CDR3 DNA, CDR3 protein. A D gene is named only where the DNA matches it firmly.

TRBJ1-1 TRBV13 . TGTGCCAGCAGCCAGGACCCGCGGGGTGAAACTTTCTTT CASSQDPRGETFF
TRBJ2-6 TRBV27 . TGTGCCAGCAGCTACTCTGGGGCCAACGTCCTGACTTTC CASSYSGANVLTF
TRBJ2-1 TRBV7-9 TRBD2 TGTGCCAGCAGCTTAGTCGGGCTAGCGGGAGAACACGAGCAGTTCTTC CASSLVGLAGEHEQFF
TRBJ1-4 TRBV10-2 . TGCGCCAGCAGTGAGTCTGTGGGGGGGGTAAAACTGTTTTTT CASSESVGGVKLFF
TRBJ1-3 TRBV5-1 . TGCGCCAGCAGCTTGGCCCCGACAGCATACTCTGGAAACACCATATATTTT CASSLAPTAYSGNTIYF
TRBJ1-2 TRBV18 . TGTGCCAGCTCACCACCATACAGGGAAGGCTACACCTTC CASSPPYREGYTF
TRBJ2-1 TRBV30 . TGTGCCTGGAGAGAAGTGAGTGGCTCCTACAATGAGCAGTTCTTC CAWREVSGSYNEQFF
TRBJ2-1 TRBV5-8 TRBD2 TGTGCCAGCAGAGCCGCTGTAGCGGGGGGTTACAATGAGCAGTTCTTC CASRAAVAGGYNEQFF
TRBJ1-2 TRBV7-2 . TGTGCCAGCAGCTTACCGGGACTCCTCTATGGCTACACCTTC CASSLPGLLYGYTF
TRBJ2-2 TRBV4-1 . TGCGCCAGCAGCCAAGGTGTGTCCGACACCGGGGAGCTGTTTTTT CASSQGVSDTGELFF
TRBJ1-1 TRBV5-1 TRBD1 TGCGCCAGCAGCGAACCGGGACAGGGGTACACTGAAGCTTTCTTT CASSEPGQGYTEAFF
TRBJ1-3 TRBV10-3 . TGTGCCATCAGTACTCCTAGCTCTGGAAACACCATATATTTT CAISTPSSGNTIYF
TRBJ1-2 TRBV7-2 . TGTGCCAGCAGCTTAGCGCTCAGGGATGGAGGCTACACCTTC CASSLALRDGGYTF
TRBJ2-3 TRBV11-2 TRBD2 TGTGCCAGCAGCTTAGGGAGACTAGCCACAGATACGCAGTATTTT CASSLGRLATDTQYF
TRBJ2-7 TRBV7-2 TRBD2 TGTGCCAGCAGCTACCGACTAGCGGGAGGAGACGAGCAGTACTTC CASSYRLAGGDEQYF
TRBJ1-1 TRBV6-5 . TGTGCCAGCGTCTCCAGGGGCAGGGGGAACACTGAAGCTTTCTTT CASVSRGRGNTEAFF
TRBJ1-5 TRBV4-1 . TGCGCCAGCAGCCACCCCTTCAGACAGAGTCTCAATCAGCCCCAGCATTTT CASSHPFRQSLNQPQHF
TRBJ2-4 TRBV2 . TGTGCCAGCGATGGGGGCGCTGACATTCAGTACTTC CASDGGADIQYF
TRBJ1-2 TRBV29-1 TRBD1 TGCAGCGTTTGGACAGGAGGCTACACCTTC CSVWTGGYTF
TRBJ2-7 TRBV27 TRBD2 TGTGCCAGCAGTGCTTGGACTAGCGGGAGACTTTCCTACGAGCAGTACTTC CASSAWTSGRLSYEQYF
TRBJ2-7 TRBV9 TRBD2 TGTGCCAGCAGCGTCGGACTAGCGGGGTCGACGGGGGTTCCCTACGAGCAGTACTTC CASSVGLAGSTGVPYEQYF
TRBJ2-4 TRBV27 TRBD1 TGTGCCACTTCGGGACAGGGTAAAAACATTCAGTACTTC CATSGQGKNIQYF
TRBJ2-7 TRBV10-2 . TGCGCCACCGGACAGCTTTCCTACGAGCAGTACTTC CATGQLSYEQYF
TRBJ2-7 TRBV15 . TGTGCCACCAGCAGAGAGGGCAGGGACAATATCTACGAGCAGTACTTC CATSREGRDNIYEQYF
TRBJ2-1 TRBV10-1 TRBD2 TGCGCCAGCAAGAGCGGGGGAAGCAATGAGCAGTTCTTC CASKSGGSNEQFF
TRBJ1-2 TRBV28 . TGTGCCAGTACAGCTACCTATGGCTACACCTTC CASTATYGYTF
TRBJ2-5 TRBV2 TRBD2 TGTGCCAGCAGTGGGACTAGCGGGCAAGAGACCCAGTACTTC CASSGTSGQETQYF
TRBJ2-1 TRBV4-1 . TGCGCCAGCAGCCCCGTTTTGCTTGATAGGACAGCCCAAGGAGCCTACAATGAGCAGTTCTTC CASSPVLLDRTAQGAYNEQFF
TRBJ1-1 TRBV29-1 . TGCAGCGCCCGGGAAGACTACACTGAAGCTTTCTTT CSAREDYTEAFF
TRBJ2-5 TRBV7-2 TRBD1 TGTGCCAGCAGCTCAGGGACAGACCAAGAGACCCAGTACTTC CASSSGTDQETQYF
TRBJ1-1 TRBV18 . TGTGCCAGCTCACCCCGGGAGTCTAGTATGCCTGAAGCTTTCTTT CASSPRESSMPEAFF
TRBJ1-1 TRBV10-1 . TGCGCCAGCAGCGAGACTCCACAGGGAAAATTCACTGAAGCTTTCTTT CASSETPQGKFTEAFF
TRBJ2-7 TRBV4-1 TRBD1 TGCGCCAGCAGCCCCACCGACAGGGACTACGAGCAGTACTTC CASSPTDRDYEQYF
TRBJ1-1 TRBV6-6 TRBD1 TGTGCCAGCAGGGTGAGGACAGGGAGTACTGAAGCTTTCTTT CASRVRTGSTEAFF
TRBJ2-1 TRBV10-3 TRBD1 TGTGCCATCAGTGAGACCTCCCGACAGGGTATAGGTGCGGGTGAGCAGTTCTTC CAISETSRQGIGAGEQFF
TRBJ1-2 TRBV6-1 TRBD1 TGTGCCAGCAGGCTTGACAGGGGCTATGGCTACACCTTC CASRLDRGYGYTF
TRBJ1-5 TRBV2 . TGTGCCAGCAGTGAGACAGGCTTTGTTCGCAATCAGCCCCAGCATTTT CASSETGFVRNQPQHF
TRBJ2-2 TRBV6-5 . TGTGCCAGCAAATACGACATCACGAACACCGGGGAGCTGTTTTTT CASKYDITNTGELFF
TRBJ1-1 TRBV5-1 . TGCGCCAGCAGCTGGGGGGGGGCCGCTTTGTTAAACACTGAAGCTTTCTTT CASSWGGAALLNTEAFF
TRBJ2-7 TRBV7-2 TRBD1 TGTGCCAGCAGCTTTGGTCAGGGGGTCTACGAGCAGTACTTC CASSFGQGVYEQYF
TRBJ1-1 TRBV28 . TGTGCCAGCACTTCTCCAGGGAACACTGAAGCTTTCTTT CASTSPGNTEAFF
TRBJ1-2 TRBV4-1 TRBD1 TGCGCCAGCAGCCAAGATAATTCGGACAGGTTCTACTATGGCTACACCTTC CASSQDNSDRFYYGYTF
TRBJ2-5 TRBV7-8 TRBD2 TGTGCCAGCAGCTTAATCCTAGCGGGAGGGCAAGAGACCCAGTACTTC CASSLILAGGQETQYF
TRBJ1-1 TRBV6-1 . TGTGCCAGCAGAGCCTTAGGGGACACTGAAGCTTTCTTT CASRALGDTEAFF
TRBJ1-4 TRBV27 . TGTGCCAGCAGTTTCCAGCAGACTTCTGCAACTAATGAAAAACTGTTTTTT CASSFQQTSATNEKLFF
TRBJ2-7 TRBV6-1 TRBD2 TGTGCCAGCAGTACCGGGACTAGCGGGCTTTACGAGCAGTACTTC CASSTGTSGLYEQYF
TRBJ1-2 TRBV6-5 . TGTGCCAGCAGTTACCGGGCCGCCGGGACAACCTATGGCTACACCTTC CASSYRAAGTTYGYTF
TRBJ2-1 TRBV11-3 . TGTGCCAGCAGACGGGACTACAATGAGCAGTTCTTC CASRRDYNEQFF
TRBJ2-1 TRBV4-3 . TGCGCCAGCAGCCAAGATCGGAGGGCCCCACCTTACAATGAGCAGTTCTTC CASSQDRRAPPYNEQFF
TRBJ2-3 TRBV27 . TGTGCCAGCAGTTTCCGTTTGACAGATACGCAGTATTTT CASSFRLTDTQYF
TRBJ1-5 TRBV4-2 . TGTGCCAGCAGCCAAGAATTTAGCCAGGGCTTATGGCCCCAGCATTTT CASSQEFSQGLWPQHF
TRBJ2-1 TRBV15 . TGTGCCACCAGCAGATCCGGGGTTAGATATTCCTACAATGAGCAGTTCTTC CATSRSGVRYSYNEQFF
TRBJ2-3 TRBV9 . TGTGCCAGCAGCGTAGATATGGGAGTACCTACGCAGTATTTT CASSVDMGVPTQYF
TRBJ1-4 TRBV9 . TGTGCCAGCAGCCCCCAGCTGGAGGGCACTAATGAAAAACTGTTTTTT CASSPQLEGTNEKLFF